One and the same sample provided the 28 T cell receptor beta chains below, sequenced in a study of human T cells and chemical hapten exposure. Time point in this sample: pre-sensitization, week 0. Specified treatment: therapeutic diphenylcyclopropenone sensitization with weekly scalp DPC. TCRdb reprocessed the RACE reads via MiXCR and lists one record per CDR3 protein. Counted here are more than 150,000 distinct CDR3 sequences, 25% to 30% occurring once; the ten biggest clones make up roughly 3%. Sample: whole blood, taken in connection with sensitization to the hapten diphenylcyclopropenone (DPC). These receptors were obtained from a woman younger than 45 with alopecia areata. Some clones in this sample may be carry-over from other donors' samples.

About this clonotype: A much larger clone differs by one base, so this may be a read error. J is TRBJ2-7 and V is TRBV20-1; 7 bases fit TRBD1. Trimming removed 5 bases from V and 4 bases from J; junction bases left unmatched: 5. Germline-derived CDR1 and CDR2 are DFQATT and SNEGSKA (reference sequence). The CDR3 totals 12 residues. The CDR3, as DNA: TGCAGTGCTGGGATACAGGGGTACGAGCAGTACTTC. It translates to CSAGIQGYEQYF.

The chain joins TRBV20-1 to TRBJ1-5; 10 bases fit TRBD1. The trim removed 1 base at V and 6 bases at J, leaving 15 bases unmatched. Germline loops: CDR1 DFQATT, CDR2 SNEGSKA (reference sequence). The length of the CDR3 is 18 residues. CDR3 nucleotides: TGCAGTGCTAGAGTCTCCGGACAGGGGGTAGGGCTTGGTCAGCCCCAGCATTTT. The encoded protein is CSARVSGQGVGLGQPQHF.

V usage is TRBV7-9 and J usage is TRBJ2-6; D is undetermined. CDR1 and CDR2 from the germline V gene are SEHNR and FQNEAQ (reference sequence). The CDR3 is 18 residues long. V gave up 5 bases and J gave up 0 bases, with 17 bases separating them. The CDR3 is CASSQISLSYSGANVLTF. CDR3 DNA: TGTGCCAGCAGCCAGATTTCCTTGAGTTACTCTGGGGCCAACGTCCTGACTTTC.

This clonotype was picked up a small number of times. The chain employs TRBV28 and TRBJ1-5, with unresolved D. Germline V gene lookup returns CDR1 MDHEN and CDR2 SYDVKM. Trimming stripped 7 bases from V and 4 bases from J, with 17 bases between. CDR3 size: 15 residues. CDR3 DNA: TGTGCCAGCACTTTGAGAGGCGGCGGGAATCAGCCCCAGCATTTT. Translated, it gives CASTLRGGGNQPQHF. Using reference TRBV28 and TRBJ1-5 for the parts outside the CDR3, the full variable domain is DVKVTQSSRYLVKRTGEKVFLECVQDMDHENMFWYRQDPGLGLRLIYFSYDVKMKEKGDIPEGYSVSREKKERFSLILESASTNQTSMYLCASTLRGGGNQPQHFGDGTRLSIL.

The V and J genes are TRBV7-2 and TRBJ2-3; D not resolved. Germline V CDR1 and CDR2: SGHTA, FQGNSA. This CDR3 is 13 amino acids long. The ends were cut back, 2 bases at V and 8 bases at J, with 11 bases in the middle. The CDR3 spells CASSLPATGTQYF. CDR3 DNA: TGTGCCAGCAGCTTACCAGCGACGGGTACGCAGTATTTT. The entire variable domain, with the rest obtained from reference TRBV7-2 and TRBJ2-3, is as follows: GAGVSQSPSNKVTEKGKDVELRCDPISGHTALYWYRQSLGQGLEFLIYFQGNSAPDKSGLPSDRFSAERTGGSVSTLTIQRTQQEDSAVYLCASSLPATGTQYFGPGTRLTVL.

Details on this clonotype: Mismatch with germline at one junction end may stem from a read error. The CDR3 loop reads CASSQEQGRNSPPHF. CDR3 in DNA: TGCGCCAGCAGCCAAGAACAGGGCCGTAATTCACCCCCCCACTTT. The V and J genes are TRBV4-3 and TRBJ1-6; TRBD1 is a possible D gene (6 bases). This CDR3 has 15 residues. CDR1 and CDR2 from the germline V gene are LGHNA and YSLEER.

V is TRBV12-3 or TRBV12-4 and J is TRBJ1-1; TRBD1 aligns across 11 bases. With 4 bases clipped from V and 7 bases from J, the junction kept 5 bases outside the gene matches. CDR3 length: 14 residues. The CDR3 DNA follows: TGTGCCAGCAGTTCCGGACAGGGGGCTGGTGAAGCTTTCTTT. This translates into CASSSGQGAGEAFF.

This clonotype appeared a few times. CDR3 in DNA: TGCAGCGTTGACAATGGGATGGTAGGTGGCTACACCTTC. It codes for CSVDNGMVGGYTF. The rearrangement joins TRBV29-1 to TRBJ1-2; D gene ambiguous. V was cut by 3 bases and J by 7 bases, with 15 bases left in between. This CDR3 is built from 13 residues. CDR1 is SQVTM, CDR2 ANQGSEA, per germline.

A few counts support this clonotype. This chain joins TRBV29-1 and TRBJ2-5, with 10 positions matching TRBD2. Germline V CDR1 and CDR2: SQVTM, ANQGSEA. The CDR3 spans 14 residues. V shed 6 bases and J 5 bases; nucleotides not matched to a gene: 9. The CDR3 sequence: CSVVLAGVEETQYF. CDR3 bases: TGCAGCGTCGTTCTAGCGGGAGTGGAGGAGACCCAGTACTTC.

This clonotype was found a few times. The chain has TRBV6-5 and TRBJ1-4, with a possible D match to TRBD1 (5 bases). The ends were cut back, 2 bases at V and 0 bases at J, with 10 bases in the middle. Germline CDR1 MNHEY, CDR2 SVGAGI. The CDR3 sequence is 16 residues long. CDR3 DNA sequence: TGTGCCAGCAGTTACGTTACAGGTGCAACTAATGAAAAACTGTTTTTT. Amino acid sequence: CASSYVTGATNEKLFF.

There are a few counts of this clonotype. The chain has TRBV28 and TRBJ2-1; D is undetermined. The CDR3 is made up of 13 amino acids. Trimming stripped 4 bases from V and 9 bases from J, with 13 bases between. Germline CDR1 reads MDHEN; CDR2 reads SYDVKM. DNA for the CDR3: TGTGCCAGCAGTTCCTCCCTCCTGAGTGAGCAGTTCTTC. Translation gives CASSSSLLSEQFF.

The chain recombines TRBV6-5 with TRBJ2-5, with TRBD2 matching over 8 bases. CDR3 length equals 15 residues. Per the germline V gene, CDR1 is MNHEY and CDR2 is SVGAGI. After removal of 8 bases from V and 5 bases from J, the junction contained 13 bases not matched to a gene. In nucleotides, the CDR3 is TGTGCCAGCCGTGACGGGACTAGAGGTTCTGAGACCCAGTACTTC. Protein: CASRDGTRGSETQYF.

With respect to this clonotype: One end of the junction varies from germline; a read error may be responsible. This chain uses TRBV20-1 with TRBJ2-5, with TRBD2 identical over 9 bases. Germline lookup yields CDR1 DFQATT and CDR2 SNEGSKA (reference sequence). This CDR3 has 13 amino acids. The CDR3 is CAPGREGLETQYF. CDR3 sequence (DNA): TGTGCGCCGGGGCGGGAGGGCCTGGAGACCCAGTACTTC.

V gene TRBV29-1 combines with J gene TRBJ1-5, with unresolved D. Trimming cost V 4 bases and J 6 bases, with 22 bases left between them. The length of the CDR3 is 16 residues. Per the germline V gene, CDR1 is SQVTM and CDR2 is ANQGSEA. The CDR3 sequence is CSVGVGFLKGGQPQHF. The CDR3 DNA reads as TGCAGCGTTGGCGTAGGATTTCTGAAAGGCGGTCAGCCCCAGCATTTT.

This clonotype was seen a few times. The chain links TRBV4-3 to TRBJ2-7; 11 bases line up with TRBD2. CDR3 length equals 16 residues. CDR1 is LGHNA and CDR2 is YSLEER in the germline V gene. The junction had 5 bases not matched to a gene; V was cut back by 0 bases and J by 4 bases. The CDR3 here is CASSQEPLAGAYEQYF. CDR3 in DNA: TGCGCCAGCAGCCAAGAGCCACTAGCGGGAGCGTACGAGCAGTACTTC.

V gene TRBV11-3 combines with J gene TRBJ2-3; D is unclear. This CDR3 has 15 amino acids. The V end lost 5 bases, the J end lost 0 bases, and 12 bases lay between the germline ends. The V gene's germline CDR1 is SGHNT and CDR2 YENEEA. The CDR3 loop reads CASSPFFFSTDTQYF. For the CDR3, the DNA is TGTGCCAGCAGCCCCTTTTTCTTCAGCACAGATACGCAGTATTTT.

This sequence joins TRBV19 and TRBJ2-1; 13 bases fit TRBD2. This CDR3 has 15 amino acids. From germline, CDR1 is LNHDA and CDR2 SQIVND (reference sequence). V was clipped by 3 bases and J by 9 bases; unmatched bases: 5. CDR3 DNA sequence: TGTGCCAGTAGTATGGGGACTAGCGGGACTGGTGAGCAGTTCTTC. It codes for CASSMGTSGTGEQFF.

This clonotype was counted many times. The V gene is TRBV28, the J gene TRBJ2-4; D perhaps matches TRBD1 (5 bases). In germline, CDR1 is MDHEN, CDR2 SYDVKM. The CDR3 spans 14 residues. V was pared by 4 bases and J by 9 bases, with 16 bases between. The DNA of the CDR3 is TGTGCCAGCAGTTCCCCCGGACACGCAGGCATTCAGTACTTC. Protein sequence: CASSSPGHAGIQYF.

This sequence joins TRBV23-1 and TRBJ2-3; no reliable D call. TRBV23-1 is an ORF, with its function uncertain. The length of the CDR3 is 11 residues. Trimming left V 6 bases short and J 3 bases short, with 4 bases between. The CDR3 spells CASRKTDTQYF. The DNA of the CDR3 is TGCGCCAGCAGGAAAACAGATACGCAGTATTTT.

The chain recombines TRBV5-1 with TRBJ1-3; D may be TRBD1 (5 bases). Germline-derived CDR1 and CDR2 are SGHRS and YFSETQ. Trimming removed 2 bases at V and 2 bases at J, with 11 bases between. The CDR3 has 15 amino acids. The CDR3 bases are TGCGCCAGCAGCTTATCAGACAGCACTGGAAACACCATATATTTT. Translated, it gives CASSLSDSTGNTIYF.

The gene calls are TRBV28 and TRBJ2-7, with 10 bases fitting TRBD1. CDR1 MDHEN and CDR2 SYDVKM come from the germline V gene. The CDR3 is 15 residues long. J was trimmed by 9 bases and V by 4 bases; bases with no gene match: 12. The CDR3 DNA reads as TGTGCCAGCAGTTCATCCGGGACAGGGGCTGTAAGGCAGTACTTC. The encoded protein is CASSSSGTGAVRQYF.

This clonotype came up a few times. The rearrangement links TRBV20-1 to TRBJ2-2; possibly TRBD2 for D (8 bases). The CDR3 is 15 amino acids. Trimming removed 6 bases at V and 6 bases at J, with 20 bases between. CDR1 is DFQATT, CDR2 SNEGSKA, per germline (reference sequence). As DNA, the CDR3 is TGCAGTGCCAGACAGGGAGCGGGAGACGCCGGGGAGCTGTTTTTT. Translated: CSARQGAGDAGELFF.

This clonotype was counted once. The gene calls are TRBV7-9 and TRBJ2-7; D gene uncertain. Germline V gives CDR1 SEHNR, CDR2 FQNEAQ (reference sequence). Trimming stripped 1 base from V and 3 bases from J, with 7 bases between. This CDR3 spans 13 amino acids. The CDR3 bases are TGTGCCAGCAGCTTAGGCCGGATCTACGAGCAGTACTTC. This gives the protein CASSLGRIYEQYF.

This sequence joins TRBV5-1 and TRBJ2-1, with 8 bases aligning to TRBD1. The CDR3 totals 15 residues. Germline values: CDR1 SGHRS, CDR2 YFSETQ. Unmatched junction bases numbered 7, after V lost 2 bases and J lost 6 bases. The CDR3 DNA reads as TGCGCCAGCAGCTTCAGGGACAGGTTGGTCAATGAGCAGTTCTTC. Its translation is CASSFRDRLVNEQFF.

The chain recombines TRBV20-1 with TRBJ1-1, with 8 bases identical to TRBD1. Unmatched junction bases numbered 4, after V lost 6 bases and J lost 4 bases. CDR1 is DFQATT, CDR2 SNEGSKA, per germline (reference sequence). The CDR3 contains 12 residues. DNA for the CDR3: TGCAGTGCCCGTGACAGGGGCACTGAAGCTTTCTTT. It yields the protein CSARDRGTEAFF.

J is TRBJ2-1 and V is TRBV28; TRBD1 might be the D (6 bases). Germline V CDR1 and CDR2: MDHEN, SYDVKM. Trimming removed 2 bases at V and 2 bases at J, with 7 bases between. CDR3 length: 14 residues. The CDR3 spells CASSLRTAYNEQFF. CDR3 DNA sequence: TGTGCCAGCAGTTTAAGGACAGCCTACAATGAGCAGTTCTTC.

The table lists this clonotype with a few counts. The V and J genes are TRBV18 and TRBJ2-1; 7 bases fit TRBD1. The CDR3 covers 16 residues. V gave up 2 bases and J gave up 5 bases; unmatched junction bases: 9. Germline CDR1 reads KGHSH; CDR2 reads LQKENI. The CDR3: CASSPWFGTANNEQFF. In DNA form, the CDR3 reads TGTGCCAGCTCACCATGGTTCGGGACAGCAAACAATGAGCAGTTCTTC.

This clonotype came up a few times. The rearrangement uses TRBV29-1 and TRBJ1-2; 9 nucleotides agree with TRBD1. CDR1 is SQVTM, CDR2 ANQGSEA, per germline. The CDR3 runs 12 residues. The J segment lost 6 bases and the V segment lost 6 bases, leaving 5 bases of the junction unmatched. CDR3 DNA: TGCAGCGTGGACAGGGGTGGAGATGGCTACACCTTC. It encodes CSVDRGGDGYTF.